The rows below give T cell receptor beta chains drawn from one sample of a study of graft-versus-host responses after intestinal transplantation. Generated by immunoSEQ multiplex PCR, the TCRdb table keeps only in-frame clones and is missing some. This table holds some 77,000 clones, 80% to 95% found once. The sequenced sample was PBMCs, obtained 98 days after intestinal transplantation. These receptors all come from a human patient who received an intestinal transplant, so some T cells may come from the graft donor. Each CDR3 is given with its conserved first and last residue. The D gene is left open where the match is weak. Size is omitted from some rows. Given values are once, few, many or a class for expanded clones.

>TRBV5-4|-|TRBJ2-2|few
CASSLTHRGAVF
TGTGCCAGCAGCTTGACACACCGGGGAGCTGTTTTT
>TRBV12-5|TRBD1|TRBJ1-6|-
CASGLGGQGVNSPLHF
TGTGCTAGTGGTTTGGGGGGACAGGGAGTTAATTCACCCCTCCACTTT
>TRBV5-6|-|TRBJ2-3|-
CASSLIGTTSTDTQYF
TGTGCCAGCAGCTTAATCGGGACAACTAGCACAGATACGCAGTATTTT
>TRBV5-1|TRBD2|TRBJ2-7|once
CASSLSLAGEGYEQYF
TGCGCCAGCAGCTTAAGCTTAGCGGGAGAGGGCTACGAGCAGTACTTC
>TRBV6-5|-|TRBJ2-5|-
CASSSGQETQYF
TGTGCCAGCAGTTCGGGCCAAGAGACCCAGTACTTC
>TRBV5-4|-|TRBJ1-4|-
CASSLRQANEKLFF
TGTGCCAGCAGCTTACGACAGGCTAATGAAAAACTGTTTTTT
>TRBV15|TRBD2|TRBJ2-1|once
CATSRDRSGRDNEQFF
TGTGCCACCAGCAGAGACCGGAGCGGGAGGGACAATGAGCAGTTCTTC
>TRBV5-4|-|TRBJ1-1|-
CASSLDRNTEAFF
TGTGCCAGCAGCTTGGACAGGAACACTGAAGCTTTCTTT
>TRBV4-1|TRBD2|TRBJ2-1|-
CASSQLPGLAYGEQFF
TGCGCCAGCAGCCAACTACCGGGACTAGCGTATGGTGAGCAGTTCTTC
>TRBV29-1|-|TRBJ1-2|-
CSVGTGNYGYTF
TGCAGCGTGGGCACAGGGAACTATGGCTACACCTTC
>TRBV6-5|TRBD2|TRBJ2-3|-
CANISGSGTDTQYF
TGTGCCAATATTAGCGGGAGTGGCACAGATACGCAGTATTTT